The 10 T cell receptor beta chains given below trace back to one sample, sequenced in a study of T-cell reconstitution after alpha-beta-depleted transplantation in children (dated by TCRdb to about 2016). The library was produced with PCR. The instrument given in TCRdb is Illumina HiSeq 2500. TCR libraries were prepared with molecular barcoding, using unique molecular identifiers to normalize TCRbeta repertoire quantification. TCRdb handled the public reads itself, with Q25 trimming in fastp and clone calling in MiXCR, and kept productive beta chains. All rows with the same CDR3 protein become a single entry with the most common DNA and genes. The sample table lists over 550,000 distinct CDR3 sequences, over 9.5% of them with a count of one. The ten biggest clones cover 4% to 5% of the sample. Source: PBMCs from the stem cell graft donor, taken from the stem cell graft. These receptors were obtained from a human donor who donated a stem cell graft to a child with acute myeloid leukemia.

The rearrangement joins TRBV10-3 to TRBJ2-3; 10 nucleotides agree with TRBD2. There are 17 residues in the CDR3. Germline V gives CDR1 ENHRY, CDR2 SYGVKD. The V gene end was trimmed by 6 bases and the J gene end by 6 bases; junction bases not matched to a gene: 15. In DNA, the CDR3 is TGTGCCATCAGCCCCCGGACTAGCGGAGGGATCGGGGATACGCAGTATTTT. Amino acid sequence: CAISPRTSGGIGDTQYF.

The genes are TRBV12-3 or TRBV12-4 and TRBJ1-5, with D unresolved. The CDR3 contains 13 residues. Trimming shortened V by 4 bases and J by 3 bases, and 7 bases separated the two germline ends. The DNA of the CDR3 is TGTGCCAGCAGTTCCACCCACAATCAGCCCCAGCATTTT. It encodes CASSSTHNQPQHF.

In this sample, this clonotype turned up a few times. The chain combines TRBV15 with TRBJ2-5; D not certain. Trimming stripped 4 bases from V and 2 bases from J, with 14 bases between. The germline V gene encodes CDR1 LNHNV and CDR2 YYDKDF (reference sequence). The CDR3 has 15 amino acids. The CDR3 nucleotides read TGTGCCACCAGCATCGGACGACTCCTTCAAGAGACCCAGTACTTC. It is translated as CATSIGRLLQETQYF. Drawing the rest from reference TRBV15 and TRBJ2-5, the complete variable domain is DAMVIQNPRYQVTQFGKPVTLSCSQTLNHNVMYWYQQKSSQAPKLLFHYYDKDFNNEADTPDNFQSRRPNTSFCFLDIRSPGLGDTAMYLCATSIGRLLQETQYFGPGTRLLVL.

This clonotype was counted at least ten times. The chain employs TRBV10-3 and TRBJ2-1; TRBD1 is a possible D gene (6 bases). Germline CDR1 ENHRY, CDR2 SYGVKD. The V gene lost 8 bases and the J gene lost 4 bases, with 9 bases spanning the gap. CDR3 length: 12 residues. Written as DNA, the CDR3 is TGTGCCATCGGGGACACTTACAATGAGCAGTTCTTC. Amino acid sequence: CAIGDTYNEQFF.

The V gene is TRBV20-1, the J gene TRBJ2-1, with a possible D match to TRBD2 (5 bases). This CDR3 contains 13 residues. Trimming stripped 4 bases from V and 6 bases from J, with 13 bases between. The V gene's germline CDR1 is DFQATT and CDR2 SNEGSKA (reference sequence). The DNA for the CDR3 is TGCAGTGCTAAGAGTGGGAGCTTCAATGAGCAGTTCTTC. This sequence encodes CSAKSGSFNEQFF.

This clonotype was found many times. CDR3 region: CASSQESGEGAQYF. The CDR3 nucleotides read TGTGCCAGCAGCCAAGAATCGGGTGAAGGGGCCCAGTACTTC. This chain uses TRBV4-2 with TRBJ2-5; D perhaps matches TRBD1 (5 bases). Trimming pared 0 bases from V and 9 bases from J, leaving 14 bases between. This CDR3 region has 14 residues. CDR1 and CDR2 (germline): LGHNA, YNFKEQ.

This sequence joins TRBV13 and TRBJ2-1, with 11 bases fitting TRBD1. V trimming: 5 bases; J trimming: 4 bases; junction bases outside the gene matches: 4. CDR1 and CDR2 (germline): PRHDT, FYEKMQ (reference sequence). This CDR3 region has 15 residues. CDR3 nucleotides: TGTGCCAGCAGCGACGGGACAGGGGGATACAATGAGCAGTTCTTC. This gives the protein CASSDGTGGYNEQFF.

A few counts support this clonotype. The rearrangement links TRBV4-2 to TRBJ2-3, with 7 positions matching TRBD2. The CDR3 totals 17 residues. Trimming took 4 bases from V and 4 from J; bases not matched to a gene: 14. The germline V gene has CDR1 LGHNA and CDR2 YNFKEQ. As DNA, the CDR3 is TGTGCCAGCAGCCGAGGGGTGGGCGGGAGTGAGCCAGATACGCAGTATTTT. Its protein is CASSRGVGGSEPDTQYF.

This clonotype has at least ten counts. This chain uses TRBV28 with TRBJ2-7; tentative D call: TRBD1 (5 bases). The germline gives CDR1 MDHEN, CDR2 SYDVKM. This CDR3 has 13 amino acids. V lost 8 bases and J 0 bases, leaving 11 bases between the germline ends. This chain's CDR3 is CASSPDNSYEQYF. In DNA form, the CDR3 reads TGTGCCAGCTCCCCGGACAACTCCTACGAGCAGTACTTC.

This clonotype showed up just a few times. This rearrangement joins TRBV20-1 to TRBJ2-3; maybe TRBD2 (6 bases). V lost 2 bases, J lost 1 base, and 10 bases lay in between. Germline V lookup: CDR1 DFQATT, CDR2 SNEGSKA (reference sequence). The CDR3 has 14 amino acids. CDR3 loop: CSARIQRGTDTQYF. CDR3 coding DNA: TGCAGTGCTAGAATCCAGCGGGGCACAGATACGCAGTATTTT.